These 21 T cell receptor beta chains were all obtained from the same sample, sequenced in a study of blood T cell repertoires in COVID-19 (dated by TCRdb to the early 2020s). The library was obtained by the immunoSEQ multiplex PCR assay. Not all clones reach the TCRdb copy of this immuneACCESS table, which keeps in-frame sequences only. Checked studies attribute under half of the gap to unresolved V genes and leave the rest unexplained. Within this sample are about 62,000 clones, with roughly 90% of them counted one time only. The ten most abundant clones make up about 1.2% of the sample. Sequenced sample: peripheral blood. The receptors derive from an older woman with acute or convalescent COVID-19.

The CDR3 loop reads CASSTGQLETQYF. The DNA for the CDR3 is TGTGCCAGCAGCACGGGACAGTTGGAGACCCAGTACTTC. The J gene is TRBJ2-5, the V gene TRBV5-4; TRBD1 aligns across 7 bases. V trimming: 4 bases; J trimming: 5 bases; junction bases outside the gene matches: 5. Germline CDR1 SGHNT, CDR2 YYREEE (reference sequence). The CDR3 extends over 13 amino acids.

CDR3 in amino acids: CASSMLRGGETQYF. The DNA for the CDR3 is TGTGCCAGCAGTATGCTCAGGGGAGGGGAGACCCAGTACTTC. The V call is TRBV28, the J call TRBJ2-5, with D possibly matching TRBD2 (7 bases). CDR3 length: 14 amino acids. Germline-derived CDR1 and CDR2 are MDHEN and SYDVKM. Trimming left V 5 bases short and J 5 bases short, with 15 bases between. The full variable domain, its missing parts supplied by reference TRBV28 and TRBJ2-5, is DVKVTQSSRYLVKRTGEKVFLECVQDMDHENMFWYRQDPGLGLRLIYFSYDVKMKEKGDIPEGYSVSREKKERFSLILESASTNQTSMYLCASSMLRGGETQYFGPGTRLLVL.

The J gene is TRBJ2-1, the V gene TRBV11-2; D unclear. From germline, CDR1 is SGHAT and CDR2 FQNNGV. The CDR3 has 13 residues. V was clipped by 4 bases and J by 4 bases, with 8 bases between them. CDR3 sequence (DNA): TGTGCCAGCAGCTCAGGCCAATACAATGAGCAGTTCTTC. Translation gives CASSSGQYNEQFF.

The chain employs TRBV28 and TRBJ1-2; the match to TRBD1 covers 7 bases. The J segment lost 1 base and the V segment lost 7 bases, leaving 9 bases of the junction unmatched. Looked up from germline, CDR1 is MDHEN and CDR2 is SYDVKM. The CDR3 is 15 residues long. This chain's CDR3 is CASTGPGDSNYGYTF. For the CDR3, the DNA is TGTGCCAGCACTGGTCCCGGGGACAGTAACTATGGCTACACCTTC.

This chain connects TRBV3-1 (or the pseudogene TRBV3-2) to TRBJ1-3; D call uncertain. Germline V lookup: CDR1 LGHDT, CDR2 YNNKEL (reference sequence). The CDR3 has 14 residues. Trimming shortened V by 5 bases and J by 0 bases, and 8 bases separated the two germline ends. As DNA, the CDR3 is TGTGCCAGCAGCATACGGGGCTCTGGAAACACCATATATTTT. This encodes CASSIRGSGNTIYF.

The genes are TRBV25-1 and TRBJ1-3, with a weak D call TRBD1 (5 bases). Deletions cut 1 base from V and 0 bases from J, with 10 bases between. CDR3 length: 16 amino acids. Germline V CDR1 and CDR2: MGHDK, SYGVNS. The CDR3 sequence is CASSELGVNSGNTIYF. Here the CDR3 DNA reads TGTGCCAGCAGTGAATTAGGGGTCAACTCTGGAAACACCATATATTTT.

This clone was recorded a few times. The DNA of the CDR3 is TGTGCCAGCTCACCACCCTCCCGTACCGGGGAGCTGTTTTTT. Translating gives CASSPPSRTGELFF. This chain joins TRBV18 and TRBJ2-2; D is ambiguous. V lost 0 bases, J lost 5 bases, and 7 bases lay in between. CDR1 is KGHSH, CDR2 LQKENI, per germline. This CDR3 is built from 14 residues.

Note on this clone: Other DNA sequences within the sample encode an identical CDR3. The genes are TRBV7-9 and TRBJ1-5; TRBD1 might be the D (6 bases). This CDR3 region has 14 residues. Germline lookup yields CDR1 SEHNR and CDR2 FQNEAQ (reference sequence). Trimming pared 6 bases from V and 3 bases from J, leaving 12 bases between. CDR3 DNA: TGTGCCAGCAGTCCAACAGGGTCCAATCAGCCCCAGCATTTT. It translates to CASSPTGSNQPQHF.

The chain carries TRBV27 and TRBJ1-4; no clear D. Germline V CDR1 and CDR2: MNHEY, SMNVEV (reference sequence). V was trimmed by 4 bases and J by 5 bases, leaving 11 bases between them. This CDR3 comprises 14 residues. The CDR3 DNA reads TGTGCCAGCAGTTCTGGAGGCCTAAATGAAAAACTGTTTTTT. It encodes CASSSGGLNEKLFF.

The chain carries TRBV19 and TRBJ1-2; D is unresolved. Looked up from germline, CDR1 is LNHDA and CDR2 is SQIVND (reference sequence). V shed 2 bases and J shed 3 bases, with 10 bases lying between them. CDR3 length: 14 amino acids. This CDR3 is CASSITQADYGYTF. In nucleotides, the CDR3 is TGTGCCAGTAGTATAACCCAGGCAGACTATGGCTACACCTTC.

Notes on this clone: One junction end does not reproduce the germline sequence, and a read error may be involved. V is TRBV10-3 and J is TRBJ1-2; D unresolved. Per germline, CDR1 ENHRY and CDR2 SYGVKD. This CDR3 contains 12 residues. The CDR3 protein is CAIGSHDERLNF. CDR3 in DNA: TGTGCCATCGGGTCCCACGACGAGAGACTAAACTTC.

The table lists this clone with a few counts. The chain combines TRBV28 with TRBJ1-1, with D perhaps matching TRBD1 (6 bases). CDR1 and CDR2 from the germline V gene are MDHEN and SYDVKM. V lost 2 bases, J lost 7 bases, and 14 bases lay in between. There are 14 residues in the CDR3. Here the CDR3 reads CASSLGQGINEAFF. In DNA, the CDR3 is TGTGCCAGCAGTTTAGGTCAGGGGATCAATGAAGCTTTCTTT.

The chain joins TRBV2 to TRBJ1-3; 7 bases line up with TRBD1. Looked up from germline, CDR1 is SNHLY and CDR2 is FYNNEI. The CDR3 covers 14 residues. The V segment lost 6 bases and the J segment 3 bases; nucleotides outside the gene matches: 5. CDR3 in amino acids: CASRDRESGNTIYF. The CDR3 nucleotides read TGTGCCAGCAGAGACAGGGAAAGTGGAAACACCATATATTTT. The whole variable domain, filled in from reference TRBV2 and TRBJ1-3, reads EPEVTQTPSHQVTQMGQEVILRCVPISNHLYFYWYRQILGQKVEFLVSFYNNEISEKSEIFDDQFSVERPDGSNFTLKIRSTKLEDSAMYFCASRDRESGNTIYFGEGSWLTVV.

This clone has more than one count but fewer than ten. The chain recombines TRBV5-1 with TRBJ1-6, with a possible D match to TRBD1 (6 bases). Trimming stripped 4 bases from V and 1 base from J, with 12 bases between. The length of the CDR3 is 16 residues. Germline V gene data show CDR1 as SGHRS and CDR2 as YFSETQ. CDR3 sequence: CASSRSGQSYNSPLHF. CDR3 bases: TGCGCCAGCAGCCGATCCGGACAGTCCTATAATTCACCCCTCCACTTT.

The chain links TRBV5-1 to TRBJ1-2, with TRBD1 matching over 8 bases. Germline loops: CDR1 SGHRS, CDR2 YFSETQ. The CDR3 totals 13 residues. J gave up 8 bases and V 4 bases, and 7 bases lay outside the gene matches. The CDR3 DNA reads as TGCGCCAGCAGCACTGGACAGGGCGAGGGCTACACCTTC. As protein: CASSTGQGEGYTF.

The CDR3 loop reads CSVAQSLRGTGNRVSYNEQFF. CDR3 nucleotides: TGCAGCGTTGCGCAAAGCCTACGGGGGACAGGGAATCGGGTCTCCTACAATGAGCAGTTCTTC. J is TRBJ2-1 and V is TRBV29-1, with 9 bases matching TRBD1. The CDR3 has 21 residues. V lost 4 bases and J lost 0; bases outside the gene matches: 22. CDR1 SQVTM and CDR2 ANQGSEA come from the germline V gene.

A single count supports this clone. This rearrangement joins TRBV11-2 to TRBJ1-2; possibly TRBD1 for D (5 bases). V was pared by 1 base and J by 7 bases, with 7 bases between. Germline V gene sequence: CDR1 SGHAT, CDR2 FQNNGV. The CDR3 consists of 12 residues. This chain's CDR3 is CASSLAGSGYTF. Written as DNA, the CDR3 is TGTGCCAGCAGCTTAGCAGGGTCTGGCTACACCTTC.

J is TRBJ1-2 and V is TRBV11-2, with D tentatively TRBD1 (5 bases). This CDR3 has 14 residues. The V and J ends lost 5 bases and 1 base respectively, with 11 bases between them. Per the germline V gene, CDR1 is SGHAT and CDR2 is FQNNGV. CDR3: CASSLIRDNYGYTF. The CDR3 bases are TGTGCCAGCAGCCTGATCAGGGATAACTATGGCTACACCTTC.

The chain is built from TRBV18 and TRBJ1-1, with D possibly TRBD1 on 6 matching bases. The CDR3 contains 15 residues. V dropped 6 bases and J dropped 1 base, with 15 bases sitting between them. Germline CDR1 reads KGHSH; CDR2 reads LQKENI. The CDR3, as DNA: TGTGCCAGCTCCTCAGGCAGGGGTTCGAACACTGAAGCTTTCTTT. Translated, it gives CASSSGRGSNTEAFF. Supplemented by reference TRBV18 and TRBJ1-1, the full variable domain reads NAGVMQNPRHLVRRRGQEARLRCSPMKGHSHVYWYRQLPEEGLKFMVYLQKENIIDESGMPKERFSAEFPKEGPSILRIQQVVRGDSAAYFCASSSGRGSNTEAFFGQGTRLTVV.

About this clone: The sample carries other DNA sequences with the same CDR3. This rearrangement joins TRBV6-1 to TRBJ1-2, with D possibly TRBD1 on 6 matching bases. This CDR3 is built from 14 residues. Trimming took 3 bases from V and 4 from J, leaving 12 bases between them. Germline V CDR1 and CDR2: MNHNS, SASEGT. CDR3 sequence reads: CASSDRGAVYGYTF. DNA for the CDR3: TGTGCCAGCAGTGATCGGGGGGCGGTCTATGGCTACACCTTC.

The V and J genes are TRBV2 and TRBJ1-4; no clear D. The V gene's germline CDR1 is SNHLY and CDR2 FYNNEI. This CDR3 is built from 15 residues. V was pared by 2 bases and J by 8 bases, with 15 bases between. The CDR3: CASSEWRGKSEKLFF. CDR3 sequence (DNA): TGTGCCAGCAGTGAATGGCGGGGAAAAAGCGAAAAACTGTTTTTT.